The clone carrying this T cell receptor (beta chain) was found a few times. Its antigen is currently unknown. Following extraction, RNA underwent reverse transcription to cDNA, which served as the sequencing template. Libraries were prepared by immunoSEQ multiplex PCR; TCRdb keeps only in-frame clonotypes and omits some of them. The sample contains tens of thousands of clones, roughly 50% of which appear only once. The CDR3 extends over 14 amino acids. The ends lost 2 bases at V and 5 bases at J; junction bases unmatched: 2. Germline-derived CDR1 and CDR2 are SNHLY and FYNNEI. The source of the sample is a study of CD8+ T cells in alopecia areata. Notes on the study in general: Sharing of TCRs across patients appeared less clear than in mice, possibly for HLA-related reasons. In scalp samples, resident alphabeta T cells of normal skin are also sequenced. Clonality in lesional scalp, especially alopecia totalis/universalis, exceeded that of normal scalp.

Lesional scalp punch biopsies and peripheral blood were collected from alopecia areata patients. The chain uses TRBV2 and TRBJ2-1; 8 nucleotides agree with TRBD2. The sequenced sample consisted of NKG2D-high CD8+ T cells sorted from blood. The sequence derives from a human donor with alopecia areata. CDR3 region: CASSELAGHNEQFF. CDR3 nucleotides: TGTGCCAGCAGTGAACTAGCGGGTCACAATGAGCAGTTCTTC.